Sequencing of this TCR beta chain was carried out in a study of T cell repertoires in cytomegalovirus infection. General observations from the study: Identification of carriers of CMV plus the relevant HLA was performed using cumulative public TCR beta family frequency.

From the reads, TCRdb called clonotypes with MiXCR, one entry per CDR3 protein. Of 290,000 or so distinct CDR3 sequences listed, roughly a tenth were seen once; the top ten hold around 2.4%. CDR3 length: 14 amino acids. Looked up from germline, CDR1 is SEHNR and CDR2 is FQNEAQ (reference sequence). Trimming pared 0 bases from V and 8 bases from J, leaving 11 bases between. About this clonotype itself: The antigen is unknown.

The TCR sequence derives from a human donor in good health (CMV status not recorded). Some clones in this sample may be carry-over from other donors' samples. The rearrangement uses TRBV7-9 and TRBJ1-3; no clear D. The sequenced sample was PBMCs. For the CDR3, the DNA is TGTGCCAGCAGCTTAGCGGGGTCGAAGGACACCATATATTTT. This translates into CASSLAGSKDTIYF.